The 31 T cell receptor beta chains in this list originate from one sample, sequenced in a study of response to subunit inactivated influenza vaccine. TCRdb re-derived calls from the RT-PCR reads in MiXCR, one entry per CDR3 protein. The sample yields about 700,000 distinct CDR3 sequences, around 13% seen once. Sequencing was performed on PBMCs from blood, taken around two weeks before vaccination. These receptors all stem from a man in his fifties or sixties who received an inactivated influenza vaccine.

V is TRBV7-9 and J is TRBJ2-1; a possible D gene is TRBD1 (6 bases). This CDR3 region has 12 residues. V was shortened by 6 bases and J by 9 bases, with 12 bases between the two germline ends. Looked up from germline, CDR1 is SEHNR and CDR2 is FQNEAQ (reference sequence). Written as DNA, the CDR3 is TGTGCCAGCAGGTCAGGGGAAGGTGAGCAGTTCTTC. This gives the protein CASRSGEGEQFF.

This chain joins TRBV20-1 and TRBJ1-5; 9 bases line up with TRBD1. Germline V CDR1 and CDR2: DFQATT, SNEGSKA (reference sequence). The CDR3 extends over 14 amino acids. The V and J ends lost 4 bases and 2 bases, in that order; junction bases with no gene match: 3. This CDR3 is CSAKQGAGNQPQHF. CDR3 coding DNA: TGCAGTGCTAAACAGGGGGCGGGCAATCAGCCCCAGCATTTT.

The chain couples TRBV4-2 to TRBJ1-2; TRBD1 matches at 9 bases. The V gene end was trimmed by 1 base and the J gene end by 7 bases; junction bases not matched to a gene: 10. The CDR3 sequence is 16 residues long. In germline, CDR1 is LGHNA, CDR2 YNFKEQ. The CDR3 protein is CASSQAGTGSLRGYTF. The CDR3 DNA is TGTGCCAGCAGCCAAGCCGGGACAGGGTCCTTGCGTGGCTACACCTTC.

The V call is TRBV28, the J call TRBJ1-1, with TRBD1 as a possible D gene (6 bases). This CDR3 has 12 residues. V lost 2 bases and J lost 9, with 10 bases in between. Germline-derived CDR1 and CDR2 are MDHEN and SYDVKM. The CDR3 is CASSLGQGKAFF. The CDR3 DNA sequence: TGTGCCAGCAGTTTAGGGCAGGGGAAAGCTTTCTTT.

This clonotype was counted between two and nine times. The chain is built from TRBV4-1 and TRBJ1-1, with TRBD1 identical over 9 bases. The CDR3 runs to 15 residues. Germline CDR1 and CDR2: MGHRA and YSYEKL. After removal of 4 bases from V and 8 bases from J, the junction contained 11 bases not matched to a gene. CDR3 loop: CASSRPNRGRTEAFF. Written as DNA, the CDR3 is TGCGCCAGCAGCCGCCCAAACAGGGGGCGGACGGAAGCTTTCTTT.

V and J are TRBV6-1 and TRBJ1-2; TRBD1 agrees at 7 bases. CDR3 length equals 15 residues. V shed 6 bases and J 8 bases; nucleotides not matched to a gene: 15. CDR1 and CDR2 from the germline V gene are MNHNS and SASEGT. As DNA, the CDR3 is TGTGCCAGCAGCCCGTCCTTTACAGGGGCGGAGGGCTACACCTTC. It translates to CASSPSFTGAEGYTF.

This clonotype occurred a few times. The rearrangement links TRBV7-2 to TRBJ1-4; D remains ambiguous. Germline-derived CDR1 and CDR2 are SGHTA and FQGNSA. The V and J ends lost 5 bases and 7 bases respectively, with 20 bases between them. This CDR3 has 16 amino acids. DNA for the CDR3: TGTGCCAGCAGCCCTACGCTGGGCTCGATCAGTGAAAAACTGTTTTTT. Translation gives CASSPTLGSISEKLFF. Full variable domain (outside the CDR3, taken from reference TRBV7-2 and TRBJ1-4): GAGVSQSPSNKVTEKGKDVELRCDPISGHTALYWYRQSLGQGLEFLIYFQGNSAPDKSGLPSDRFSAERTGGSVSTLTIQRTQQEDSAVYLCASSPTLGSISEKLFFGSGTQLSVL.

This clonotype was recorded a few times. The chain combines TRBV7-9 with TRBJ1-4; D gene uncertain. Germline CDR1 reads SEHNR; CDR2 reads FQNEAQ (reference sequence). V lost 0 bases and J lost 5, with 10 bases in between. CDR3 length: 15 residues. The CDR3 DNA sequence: TGTGCCAGCAGCTTAGCTACGGACCTGAATGAAAAACTGTTTTTT. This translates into CASSLATDLNEKLFF.

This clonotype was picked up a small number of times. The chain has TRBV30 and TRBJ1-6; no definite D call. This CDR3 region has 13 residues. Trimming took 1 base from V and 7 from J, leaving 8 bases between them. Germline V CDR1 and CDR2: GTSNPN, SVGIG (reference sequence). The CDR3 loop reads CAWSAGINSPLHF. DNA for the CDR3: TGTGCCTGGAGTGCCGGGATCAATTCACCCCTCCACTTT.

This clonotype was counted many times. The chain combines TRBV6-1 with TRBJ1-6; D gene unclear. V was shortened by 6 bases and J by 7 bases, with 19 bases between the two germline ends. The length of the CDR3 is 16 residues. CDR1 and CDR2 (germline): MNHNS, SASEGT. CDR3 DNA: TGTGCCAGCAGAACTACCGTCTTGATATGGAATTCACCCCTCCACTTT. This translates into CASRTTVLIWNSPLHF.

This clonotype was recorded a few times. CDR3 sequence: CASSLARLAGGATDTQYF. The CDR3 DNA reads as TGTGCCAGCAGCTTAGCCCGACTAGCGGGAGGAGCGACAGATACGCAGTATTTT. V and J are TRBV7-2 and TRBJ2-3; TRBD2 aligns across 13 bases. Germline CDR1 SGHTA, CDR2 FQGNSA. Trimming took 0 bases from V and 3 from J; bases not matched to a gene: 6. The CDR3 runs 18 residues.

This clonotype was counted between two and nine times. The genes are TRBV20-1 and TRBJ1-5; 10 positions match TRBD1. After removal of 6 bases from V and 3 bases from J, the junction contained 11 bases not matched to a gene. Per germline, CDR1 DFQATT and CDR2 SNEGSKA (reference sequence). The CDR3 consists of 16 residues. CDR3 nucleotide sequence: TGCAGTGCGGGGGACCGGGACAGGGGCTTCAATCAGCCCCAGCATTTT. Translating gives CSAGDRDRGFNQPQHF.

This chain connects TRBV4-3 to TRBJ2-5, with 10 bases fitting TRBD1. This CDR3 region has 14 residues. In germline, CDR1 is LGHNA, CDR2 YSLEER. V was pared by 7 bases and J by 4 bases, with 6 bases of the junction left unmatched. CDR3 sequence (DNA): TGCGCCAGCAAAGACAGGGGGCCCCCAGAGACCCAGTACTTC. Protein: CASKDRGPPETQYF.

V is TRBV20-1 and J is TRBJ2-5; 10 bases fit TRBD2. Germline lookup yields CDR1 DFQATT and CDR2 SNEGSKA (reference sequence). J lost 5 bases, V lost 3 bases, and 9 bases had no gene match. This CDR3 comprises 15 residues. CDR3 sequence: CSARLAGAGLETQYF. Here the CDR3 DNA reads TGCAGTGCTAGGCTAGCGGGAGCGGGCTTGGAGACCCAGTACTTC.

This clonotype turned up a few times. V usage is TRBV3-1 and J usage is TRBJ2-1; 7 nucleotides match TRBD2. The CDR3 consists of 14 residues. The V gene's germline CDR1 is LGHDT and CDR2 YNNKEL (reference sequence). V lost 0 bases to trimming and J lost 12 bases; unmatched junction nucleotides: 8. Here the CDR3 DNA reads TGTGCCAGCAGCCAAGATCGGGAAGCGGGGCCGCAGTTCTTC. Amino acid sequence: CASSQDREAGPQFF.

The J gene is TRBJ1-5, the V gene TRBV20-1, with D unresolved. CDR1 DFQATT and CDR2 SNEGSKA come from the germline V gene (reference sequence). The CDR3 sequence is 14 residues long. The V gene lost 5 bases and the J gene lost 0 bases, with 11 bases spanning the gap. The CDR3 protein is CSAESGNSNQPQHF. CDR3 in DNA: TGCAGTGCTGAATCCGGGAATAGCAATCAGCCCCAGCATTTT.

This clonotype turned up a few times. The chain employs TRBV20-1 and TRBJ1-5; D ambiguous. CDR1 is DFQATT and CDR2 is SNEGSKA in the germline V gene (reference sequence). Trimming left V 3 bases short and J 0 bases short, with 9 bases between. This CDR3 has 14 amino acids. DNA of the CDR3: TGCAGTGCTAGGGGATCATATAGCAATCAGCCCCAGCATTTT. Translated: CSARGSYSNQPQHF.

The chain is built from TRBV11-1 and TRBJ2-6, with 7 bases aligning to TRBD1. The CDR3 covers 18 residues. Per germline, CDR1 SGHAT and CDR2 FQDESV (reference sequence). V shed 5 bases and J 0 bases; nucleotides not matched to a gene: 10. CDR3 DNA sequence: TGTGCCAGCAGCATCTCCGGGACAGAGATCTCTGGGGCCAACGTCCTGACTTTC. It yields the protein CASSISGTEISGANVLTF.

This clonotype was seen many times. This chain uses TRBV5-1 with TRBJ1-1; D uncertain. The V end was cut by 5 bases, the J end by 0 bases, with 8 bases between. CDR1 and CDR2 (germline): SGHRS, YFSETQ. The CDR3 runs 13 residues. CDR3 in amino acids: CASRKVLNTEAFF. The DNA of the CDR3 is TGCGCCAGCAGGAAAGTCCTGAACACTGAAGCTTTCTTT. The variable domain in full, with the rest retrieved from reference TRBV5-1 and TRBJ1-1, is KAGVTQTPRYLIKTRGQQVTLSCSPISGHRSVSWYQQTPGQGLQFLFEYFSETQRNKGNFPGRFSGRQFSNSRSEMNVSTLELGDSALYLCASRKVLNTEAFFGQGTRLTVV.

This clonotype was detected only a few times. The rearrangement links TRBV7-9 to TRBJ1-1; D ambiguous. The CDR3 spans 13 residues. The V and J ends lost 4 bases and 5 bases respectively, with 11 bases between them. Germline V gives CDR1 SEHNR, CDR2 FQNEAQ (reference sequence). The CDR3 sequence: CASSSTVGTEAFF. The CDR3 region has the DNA TGTGCCAGCAGCTCCACAGTTGGAACTGAAGCTTTCTTT.

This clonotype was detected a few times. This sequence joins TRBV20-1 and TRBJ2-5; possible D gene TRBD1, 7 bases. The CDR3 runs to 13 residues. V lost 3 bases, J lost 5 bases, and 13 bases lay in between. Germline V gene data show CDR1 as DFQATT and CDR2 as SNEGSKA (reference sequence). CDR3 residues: CSAREGAGETQYF. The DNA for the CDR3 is TGCAGTGCTAGGGAGGGGGCGGGGGAGACCCAGTACTTC.

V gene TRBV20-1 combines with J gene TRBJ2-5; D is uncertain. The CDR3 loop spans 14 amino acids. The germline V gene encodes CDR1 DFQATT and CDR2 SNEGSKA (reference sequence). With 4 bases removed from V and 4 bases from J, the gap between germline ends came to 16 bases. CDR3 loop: CSAKAAGVGETQYF. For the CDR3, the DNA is TGCAGTGCTAAGGCAGCCGGAGTGGGAGAGACCCAGTACTTC.

In DNA, the CDR3 is TGTGCCAGCGGCCTAGCGGGAGGGTACGAGCAGTACTTC. Translating gives CASGLAGGYEQYF. The rearrangement uses TRBV7-2 and TRBJ2-7, with 12 positions matching TRBD2. The junction had 3 bases not matched to a gene; V was cut back by 8 bases and J by 4 bases. Germline V CDR1 and CDR2: SGHTA, FQGNSA. The CDR3 covers 13 residues.

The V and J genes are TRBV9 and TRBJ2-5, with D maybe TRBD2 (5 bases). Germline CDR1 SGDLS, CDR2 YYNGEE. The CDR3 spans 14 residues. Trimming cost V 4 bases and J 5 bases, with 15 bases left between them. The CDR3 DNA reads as TGTGCCAGCAGCCCACACGGAGGAACGGAGACCCAGTACTTC. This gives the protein CASSPHGGTETQYF.

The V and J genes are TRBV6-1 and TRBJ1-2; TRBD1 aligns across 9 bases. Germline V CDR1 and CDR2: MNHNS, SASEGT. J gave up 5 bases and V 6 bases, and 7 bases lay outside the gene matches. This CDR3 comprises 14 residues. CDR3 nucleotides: TGTGCCAGCAGCCGACAGGGGGTTTGGTATGGCTACACCTTC. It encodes CASSRQGVWYGYTF.

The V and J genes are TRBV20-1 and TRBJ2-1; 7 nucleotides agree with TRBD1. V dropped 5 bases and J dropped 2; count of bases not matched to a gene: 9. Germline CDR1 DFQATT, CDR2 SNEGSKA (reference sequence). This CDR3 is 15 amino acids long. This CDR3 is CSAPTRQGAYNEQFF. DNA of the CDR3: TGCAGTGCTCCTACGAGGCAGGGGGCCTACAATGAGCAGTTCTTC.

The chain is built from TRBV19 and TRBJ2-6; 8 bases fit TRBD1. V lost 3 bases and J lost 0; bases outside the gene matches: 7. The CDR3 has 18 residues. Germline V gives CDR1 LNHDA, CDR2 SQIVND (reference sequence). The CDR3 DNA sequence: TGTGCCAGTAGTATGACCGGGACAGGAGACTCTGGGGCCAACGTCCTGACTTTC. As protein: CASSMTGTGDSGANVLTF.

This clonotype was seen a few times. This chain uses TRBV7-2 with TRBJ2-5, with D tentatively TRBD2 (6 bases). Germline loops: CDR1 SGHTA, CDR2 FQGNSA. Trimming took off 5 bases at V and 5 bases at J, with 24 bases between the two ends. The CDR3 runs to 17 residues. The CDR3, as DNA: TGTGCCAGCAGCGGTACAGGCGGGACCGGTGGGAGGGAGACCCAGTACTTC. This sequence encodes CASSGTGGTGGRETQYF. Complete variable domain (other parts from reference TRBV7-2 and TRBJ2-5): GAGVSQSPSNKVTEKGKDVELRCDPISGHTALYWYRQSLGQGLEFLIYFQGNSAPDKSGLPSDRFSAERTGGSVSTLTIQRTQQEDSAVYLCASSGTGGTGGRETQYFGPGTRLLVL.

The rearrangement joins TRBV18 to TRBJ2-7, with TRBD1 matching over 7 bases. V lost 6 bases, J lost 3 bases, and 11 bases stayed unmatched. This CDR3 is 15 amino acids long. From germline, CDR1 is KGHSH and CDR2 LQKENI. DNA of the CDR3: TGTGCCAGCTCCCGAGGACAGGACTCATACTACGAGCAGTACTTC. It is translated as CASSRGQDSYYEQYF.

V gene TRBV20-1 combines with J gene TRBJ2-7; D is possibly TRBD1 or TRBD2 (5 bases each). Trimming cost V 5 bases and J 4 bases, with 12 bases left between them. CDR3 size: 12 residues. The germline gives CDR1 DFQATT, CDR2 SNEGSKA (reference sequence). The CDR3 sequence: CSAGDGLYEQYF. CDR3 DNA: TGCAGTGCTGGGGACGGGCTATACGAGCAGTACTTC.

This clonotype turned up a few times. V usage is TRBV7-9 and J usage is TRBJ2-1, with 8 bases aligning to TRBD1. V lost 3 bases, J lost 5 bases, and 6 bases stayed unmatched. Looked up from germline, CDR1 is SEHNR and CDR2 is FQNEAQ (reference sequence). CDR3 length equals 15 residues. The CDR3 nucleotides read TGTGCCAGCAGCTTCCGGGACAGGATTAACAATGAGCAGTTCTTC. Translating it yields CASSFRDRINNEQFF.